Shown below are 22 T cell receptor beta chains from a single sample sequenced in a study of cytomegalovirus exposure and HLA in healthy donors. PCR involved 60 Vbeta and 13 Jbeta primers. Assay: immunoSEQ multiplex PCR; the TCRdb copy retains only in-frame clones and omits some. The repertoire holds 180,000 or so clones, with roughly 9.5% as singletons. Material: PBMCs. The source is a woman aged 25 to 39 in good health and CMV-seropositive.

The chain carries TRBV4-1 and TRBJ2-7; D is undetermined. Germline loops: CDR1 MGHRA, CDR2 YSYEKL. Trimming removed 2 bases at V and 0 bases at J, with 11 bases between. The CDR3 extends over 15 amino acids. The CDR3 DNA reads TGCGCCAGCAGCCAAATCGCGTCCGGCTCCTACGAGCAGTACTTC. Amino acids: CASSQIASGSYEQYF.

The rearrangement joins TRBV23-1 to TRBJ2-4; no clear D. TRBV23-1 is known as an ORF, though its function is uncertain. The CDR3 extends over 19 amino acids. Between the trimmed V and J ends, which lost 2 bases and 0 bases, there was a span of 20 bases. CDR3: CASSQKLEVGRLAKNIQYF. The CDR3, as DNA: TGCGCCAGCAGTCAAAAGCTTGAGGTTGGTAGACTAGCCAAAAACATTCAGTACTTC.

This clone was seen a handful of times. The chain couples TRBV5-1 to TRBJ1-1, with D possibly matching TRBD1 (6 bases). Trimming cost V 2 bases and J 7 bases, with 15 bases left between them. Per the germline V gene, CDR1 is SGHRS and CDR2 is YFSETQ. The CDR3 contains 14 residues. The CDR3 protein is CASSFPGDGIEAFF. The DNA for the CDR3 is TGCGCCAGCAGCTTTCCAGGGGACGGGATTGAAGCTTTCTTT.

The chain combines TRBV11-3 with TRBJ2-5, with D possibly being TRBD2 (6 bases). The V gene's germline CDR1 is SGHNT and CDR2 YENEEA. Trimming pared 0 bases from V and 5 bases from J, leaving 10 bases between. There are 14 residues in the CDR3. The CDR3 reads CASSLEGGTETQYF. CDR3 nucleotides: TGTGCCAGCAGCTTAGAGGGGGGTACGGAGACCCAGTACTTC.

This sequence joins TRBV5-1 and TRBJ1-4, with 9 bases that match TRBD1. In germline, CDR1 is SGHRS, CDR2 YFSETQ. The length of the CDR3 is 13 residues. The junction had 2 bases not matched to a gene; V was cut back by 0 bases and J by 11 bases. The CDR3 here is CASSLDGQGKLFF. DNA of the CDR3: TGCGCCAGCAGCTTGGACGGACAGGGGAAACTGTTTTTT.

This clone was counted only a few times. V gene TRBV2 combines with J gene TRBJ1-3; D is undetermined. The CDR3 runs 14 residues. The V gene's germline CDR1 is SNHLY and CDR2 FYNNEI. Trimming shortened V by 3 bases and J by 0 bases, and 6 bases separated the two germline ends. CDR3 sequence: CASSETLSGNTIYF. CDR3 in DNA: TGTGCCAGCAGTGAGACACTCTCTGGAAACACCATATATTTT.

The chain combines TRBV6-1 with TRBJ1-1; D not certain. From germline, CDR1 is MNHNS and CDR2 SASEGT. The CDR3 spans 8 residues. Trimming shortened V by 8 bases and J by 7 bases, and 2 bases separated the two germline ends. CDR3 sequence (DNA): TGTGCCAGCCATGAAGCTTTCTTT. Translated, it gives CASHEAFF.

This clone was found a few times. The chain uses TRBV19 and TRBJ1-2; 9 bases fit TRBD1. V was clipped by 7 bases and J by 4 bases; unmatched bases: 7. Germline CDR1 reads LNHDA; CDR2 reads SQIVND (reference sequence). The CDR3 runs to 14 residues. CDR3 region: CASNPDRGLYGYTF. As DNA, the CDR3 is TGTGCCAGTAACCCGGACAGGGGCCTCTATGGCTACACCTTC.

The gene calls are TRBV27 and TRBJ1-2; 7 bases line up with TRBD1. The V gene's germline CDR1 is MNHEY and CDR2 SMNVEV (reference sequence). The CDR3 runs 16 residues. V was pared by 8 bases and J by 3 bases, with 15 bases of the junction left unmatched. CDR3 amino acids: CASVWDSGSFYYGYTF. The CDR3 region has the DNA TGTGCCAGCGTCTGGGACAGTGGTTCCTTTTACTATGGCTACACCTTC.

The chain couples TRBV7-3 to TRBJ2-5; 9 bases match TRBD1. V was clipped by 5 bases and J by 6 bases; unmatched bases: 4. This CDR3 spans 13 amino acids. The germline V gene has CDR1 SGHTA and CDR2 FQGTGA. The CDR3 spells CASSTGQGKTQYF. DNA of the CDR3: TGTGCCAGCAGCACGGGACAGGGAAAGACCCAGTACTTC. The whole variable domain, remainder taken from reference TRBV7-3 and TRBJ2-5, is GAGVSQTPSNKVTEKGKYVELRCDPISGHTALYWYRQSLGQGPEFLIYFQGTGAADDSGLPNDRFFAVRPEGSVSTLKIQRTERGDSAVYLCASSTGQGKTQYFGPGTRLLVL.

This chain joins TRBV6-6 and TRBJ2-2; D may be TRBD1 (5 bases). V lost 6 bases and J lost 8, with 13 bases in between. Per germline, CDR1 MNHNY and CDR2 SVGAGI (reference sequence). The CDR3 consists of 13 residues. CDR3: CASSSPGRGELFF. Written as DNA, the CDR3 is TGTGCCAGCAGCTCCCCAGGGCGAGGGGAGCTGTTTTTT.

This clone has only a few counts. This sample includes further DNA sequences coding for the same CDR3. CDR3 residues: CAWGVGHYNEQFF. CDR3 nucleotides: TGTGCCTGGGGCGTGGGCCACTACAATGAGCAGTTCTTC. The gene calls are TRBV30 and TRBJ2-1, with no clear D. Trimming took off 5 bases at V and 3 bases at J, with 11 bases between the two ends. Germline CDR1 GTSNPN, CDR2 SVGIG (reference sequence). CDR3 length: 13 amino acids. The whole variable domain, filled in from reference TRBV30 and TRBJ2-1, reads SQTIHQWPATLVQPVGSPLSLECTVEGTSNPNLYWYRQAAGRGLQLLFYSVGIGQISSEVPQNLSASRPQDRQFILSSKKLLLSDSGFYLCAWGVGHYNEQFFGPGTRLTVL.

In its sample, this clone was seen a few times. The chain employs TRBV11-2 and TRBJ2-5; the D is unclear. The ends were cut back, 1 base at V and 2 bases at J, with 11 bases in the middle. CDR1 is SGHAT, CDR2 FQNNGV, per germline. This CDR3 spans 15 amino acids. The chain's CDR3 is CASSLGRGFQETQYF. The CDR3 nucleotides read TGTGCCAGCAGCTTAGGTCGAGGATTTCAAGAGACCCAGTACTTC.

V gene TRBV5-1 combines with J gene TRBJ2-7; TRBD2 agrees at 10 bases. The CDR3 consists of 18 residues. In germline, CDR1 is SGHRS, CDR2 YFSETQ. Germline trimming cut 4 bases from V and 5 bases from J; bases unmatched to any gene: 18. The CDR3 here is CASSQRATTSGRVDEQYF. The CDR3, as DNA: TGCGCCAGCAGCCAGAGGGCCACCACGAGCGGGAGGGTCGACGAGCAGTACTTC.

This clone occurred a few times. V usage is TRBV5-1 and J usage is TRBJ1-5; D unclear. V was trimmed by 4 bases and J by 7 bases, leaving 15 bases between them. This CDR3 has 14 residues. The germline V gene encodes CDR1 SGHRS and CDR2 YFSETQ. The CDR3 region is CASSEGNLEQPQHF. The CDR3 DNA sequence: TGCGCCAGCAGCGAGGGAAATCTGGAGCAGCCCCAGCATTTT.

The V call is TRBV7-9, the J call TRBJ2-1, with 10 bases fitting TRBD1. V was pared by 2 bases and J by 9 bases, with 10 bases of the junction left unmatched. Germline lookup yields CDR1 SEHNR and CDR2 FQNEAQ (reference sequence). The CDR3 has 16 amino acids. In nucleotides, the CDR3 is TGTGCCAGCAGCTTACTGGACAGGGGGTATGGGGGTGAGCAGTTCTTC. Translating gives CASSLLDRGYGGEQFF.

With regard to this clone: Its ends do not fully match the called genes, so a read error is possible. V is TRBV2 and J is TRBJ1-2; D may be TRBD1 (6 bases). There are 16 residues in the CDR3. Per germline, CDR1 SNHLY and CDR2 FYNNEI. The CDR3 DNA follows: TGTGCCAGCAGCCGTGAAGGCAGGACAGCCGTCTATGGCTGCACCTTC. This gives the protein CASSREGRTAVYGCTF.

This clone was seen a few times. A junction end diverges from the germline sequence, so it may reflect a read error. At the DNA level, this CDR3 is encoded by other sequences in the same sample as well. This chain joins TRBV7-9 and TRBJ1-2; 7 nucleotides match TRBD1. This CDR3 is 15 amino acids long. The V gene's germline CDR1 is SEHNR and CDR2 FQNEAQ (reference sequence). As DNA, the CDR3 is TGTGCCAGCAACTTAGGACAGGCCATCAACTATGGCTACACCTTC. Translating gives CASNLGQAINYGYTF. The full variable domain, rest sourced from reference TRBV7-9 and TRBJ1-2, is DTGVSQNPRHKITKRGQNVTFRCDPISEHNRLYWYRQTLGQGPEFLTYFQNEAQLEKSRLLSDRFSAERPKGSFSTLEIQRTEQGDSAMYLCASNLGQAINYGYTFGSGTRLTVV.

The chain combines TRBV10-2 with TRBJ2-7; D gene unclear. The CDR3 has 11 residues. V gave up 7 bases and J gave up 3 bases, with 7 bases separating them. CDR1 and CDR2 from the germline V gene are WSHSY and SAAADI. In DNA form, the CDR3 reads TGCGCCAGCACGCCCGGCTACGAGCAGTACTTC. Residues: CASTPGYEQYF.

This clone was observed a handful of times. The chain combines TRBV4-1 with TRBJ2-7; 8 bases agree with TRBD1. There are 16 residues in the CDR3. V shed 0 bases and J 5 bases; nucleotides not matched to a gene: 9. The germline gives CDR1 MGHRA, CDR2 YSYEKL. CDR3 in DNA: TGCGCCAGCAGCCAAGAAAGTGGACAGGGATACCACGAGCAGTACTTC. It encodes CASSQESGQGYHEQYF.

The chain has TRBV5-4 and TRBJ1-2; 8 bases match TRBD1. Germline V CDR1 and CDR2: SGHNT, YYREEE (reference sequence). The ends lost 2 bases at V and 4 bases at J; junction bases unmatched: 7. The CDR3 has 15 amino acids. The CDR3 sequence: CASSFPVGQGYGYTF. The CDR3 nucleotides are TGTGCCAGCAGCTTTCCCGTAGGACAGGGCTATGGCTACACCTTC.

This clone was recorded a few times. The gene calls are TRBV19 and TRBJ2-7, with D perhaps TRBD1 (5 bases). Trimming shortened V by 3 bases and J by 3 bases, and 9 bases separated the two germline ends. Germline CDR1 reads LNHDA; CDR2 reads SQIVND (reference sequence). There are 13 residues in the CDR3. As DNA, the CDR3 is TGTGCCAGTAGTATCACGACAGTCTACGAGCAGTACTTC. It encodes CASSITTVYEQYF.